The 9 T cell receptor beta chains below all came from one sample that was sequenced in a study of T cells in narcolepsy. Only in-frame clones appear in the TCRdb table, and some are missing; sequencing was by immunoSEQ multiplex PCR. The top ten clones hold roughly 2.5% of a sample with some 35,000 clones, more than 65% of them seen once. Sequencing was done on a sample of memory (CD45RA-) CD4+ T cells from blood. Receptor source: a human donor in good health.

The rearrangement uses TRBV5-1 and TRBJ1-1; D unclear. Trimming stripped 4 bases from V and 5 bases from J, with 21 bases between. Germline CDR1 SGHRS, CDR2 YFSETQ. The CDR3 loop spans 16 amino acids. The CDR3 reads CASSLNLGFGETEAFF. Here the CDR3 DNA reads TGCGCCAGCAGCCTCAACCTCGGATTCGGGGAAACTGAAGCTTTCTTT.

This clone was recorded a few times. The rearrangement joins TRBV6-1 to TRBJ2-7; 7 positions match TRBD1. CDR3 length equals 13 residues. V shed 5 bases, J shed 6 bases, and the junction held 7 bases outside the gene matches. Germline CDR1 is MNHNS and CDR2 is SASEGT. CDR3 amino acids: CASSLDRKGEQYF. CDR3 DNA: TGTGCCAGCAGTTTGGACAGGAAGGGCGAGCAGTACTTC.

The chain joins TRBV9 to TRBJ1-6; D gene uncertain. The germline V gene encodes CDR1 SGDLS and CDR2 YYNGEE. Trimming took off 0 bases at V and 0 bases at J, with 13 bases between the two ends. The CDR3 has 18 amino acids. The CDR3 loop is CASSVGEGPSSYNSPLHF. The CDR3 coding sequence is TGTGCCAGCAGCGTAGGCGAAGGTCCGAGCTCCTATAATTCACCCCTCCACTTT.

CDR3 residues: CASSFRPGQGPRGNTIYF. CDR3 in DNA: TGTGCCAGCAGCTTCCGCCCGGGACAGGGACCCAGGGGGAACACCATATATTTT. The rearrangement links TRBV11-2 to TRBJ1-3; 9 bases match TRBD1. CDR3 length: 18 amino acids. V lost 3 bases, J lost 7 bases, and 16 bases stayed unmatched. Germline V gives CDR1 SGHAT, CDR2 FQNNGV.

This sequence joins TRBV7-6 and TRBJ1-4; D not resolved. The CDR3 has 15 residues. Per the germline V gene, CDR1 is SGHVS and CDR2 is FNYEAQ. V lost 5 bases to trimming and J lost 8 bases, with 18 bases between them. CDR3 nucleotide sequence: TGTGCCAGCAGCGCCAACCTAGGCACCGTAGAAAAACTGTTTTTT. This sequence encodes CASSANLGTVEKLFF.

The V call is TRBV19, the J call TRBJ2-1, with TRBD2 identical over 11 bases. In germline, CDR1 is LNHDA, CDR2 SQIVND (reference sequence). Germline trimming cut 3 bases from V and 7 bases from J; bases unmatched to any gene: 8. This CDR3 has 16 residues. The CDR3 loop is CASSMAPSGGLNEQFF. In nucleotides, the CDR3 is TGTGCCAGTAGTATGGCCCCTAGCGGGGGGCTAAATGAGCAGTTCTTC.

The chain employs TRBV19 and TRBJ2-2; 14 positions agree with TRBD2. This CDR3 contains 17 residues. Germline V lookup: CDR1 LNHDA, CDR2 SQIVND (reference sequence). V dropped 3 bases and J dropped 7; count of bases not matched to a gene: 7. The CDR3 spells CASSIGTSGSLVGELFF. The CDR3 DNA sequence: TGTGCCAGTAGTATTGGGACTAGCGGGAGTTTGGTCGGGGAGCTGTTTTTT. Full variable domain (outside the CDR3, taken from reference TRBV19 and TRBJ2-2): DGGITQSPKYLFRKEGQNVTLSCEQNLNHDAMYWYRQDPGQGLRLIYYSQIVNDFQKGDIAEGYSVSREKKESFPLTVTSAQKNPTAFYLCASSIGTSGSLVGELFFGEGSRLTVL.

There are a few counts of this clone. The rearrangement links TRBV7-6 to TRBJ2-5; the match to TRBD1 covers 7 bases. The V segment lost 1 base and the J segment 5 bases; nucleotides outside the gene matches: 7. Looked up from germline, CDR1 is SGHVS and CDR2 is FNYEAQ. CDR3 length equals 15 residues. CDR3 nucleotides: TGTGCCAGCAGCTTAGTGACAGGGTTGGCGGAGACCCAGTACTTC. Residues: CASSLVTGLAETQYF. The full variable domain, completed using reference TRBV7-6 and TRBJ2-5, is GAGVSQSPRYKVTKRGQDVALRCDPISGHVSLYWYRQALGQGPEFLTYFNYEAQQDKSGLPNDRFSAERPEGSISTLTIQRTEQRDSAMYRCASSLVTGLAETQYFGPGTRLLVL.

The chain couples TRBV5-8 to TRBJ2-7, with 10 bases identical to TRBD1. Per germline, CDR1 SGHTS and CDR2 YDEGEE. CDR3 size: 15 residues. V trimming: 1 base; J trimming: 6 bases; junction bases outside the gene matches: 7. The CDR3 protein is CASSLPRQGAGEQYF. The CDR3 coding sequence is TGTGCCAGCAGCTTGCCAAGACAGGGGGCCGGCGAGCAGTACTTC.